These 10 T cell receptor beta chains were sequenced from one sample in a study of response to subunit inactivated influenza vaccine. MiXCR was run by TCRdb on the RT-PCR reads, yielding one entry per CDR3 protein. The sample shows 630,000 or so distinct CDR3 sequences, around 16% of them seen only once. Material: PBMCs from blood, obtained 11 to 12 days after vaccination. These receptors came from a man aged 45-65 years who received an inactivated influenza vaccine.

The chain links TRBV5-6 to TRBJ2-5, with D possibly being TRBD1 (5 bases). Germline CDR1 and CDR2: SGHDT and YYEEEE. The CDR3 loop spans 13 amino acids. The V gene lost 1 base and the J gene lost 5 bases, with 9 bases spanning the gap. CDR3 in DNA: TGTGCCAGCAGCTTGAGGGGTGACGAGACCCAGTACTTC. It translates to CASSLRGDETQYF.

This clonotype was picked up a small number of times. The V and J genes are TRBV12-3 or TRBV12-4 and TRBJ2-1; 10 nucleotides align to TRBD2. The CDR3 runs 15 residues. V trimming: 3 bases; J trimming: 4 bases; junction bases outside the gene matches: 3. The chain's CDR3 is CASSFGTSEYNEQFF. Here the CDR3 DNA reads TGTGCCAGCAGTTTTGGGACTAGCGAGTACAATGAGCAGTTCTTC.

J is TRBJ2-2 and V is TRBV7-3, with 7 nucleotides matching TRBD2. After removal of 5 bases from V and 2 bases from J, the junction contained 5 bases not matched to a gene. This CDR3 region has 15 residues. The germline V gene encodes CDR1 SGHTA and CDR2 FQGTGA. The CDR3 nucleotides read TGTGCCAGCAGCCCCACTAGCGCAAACACCGGGGAGCTGTTTTTT. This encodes CASSPTSANTGELFF.

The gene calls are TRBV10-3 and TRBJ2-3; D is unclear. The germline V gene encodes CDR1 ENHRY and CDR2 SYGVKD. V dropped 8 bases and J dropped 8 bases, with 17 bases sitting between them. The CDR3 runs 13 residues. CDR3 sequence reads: CAISSLDAGTQYF. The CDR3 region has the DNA TGTGCCATCTCGTCTTTGGACGCTGGTACGCAGTATTTT.

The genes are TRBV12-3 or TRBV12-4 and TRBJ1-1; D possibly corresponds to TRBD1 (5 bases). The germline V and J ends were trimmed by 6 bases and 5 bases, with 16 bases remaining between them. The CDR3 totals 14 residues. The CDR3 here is CASSLQARVTEAFF. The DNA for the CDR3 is TGTGCCAGCAGCTTACAGGCCAGGGTGACTGAAGCTTTCTTT.

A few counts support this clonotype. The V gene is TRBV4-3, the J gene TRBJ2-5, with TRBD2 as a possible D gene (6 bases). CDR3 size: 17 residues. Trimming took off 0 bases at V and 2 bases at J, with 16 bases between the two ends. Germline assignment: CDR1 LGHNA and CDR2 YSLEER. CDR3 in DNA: TGCGCCAGCAGCCAAGATCACCGGCGGGGATCACAAGAGACCCAGTACTTC. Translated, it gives CASSQDHRRGSQETQYF.

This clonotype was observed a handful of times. The CDR3 region is CSANDGGGFQAYEQYF. DNA for the CDR3: TGCAGTGCTAACGACGGGGGTGGATTCCAGGCCTACGAGCAGTACTTC. The chain couples TRBV20-1 to TRBJ2-7; a weak D match, TRBD2 (6 bases). V was shortened by 4 bases and J by 2 bases, with 21 bases between the two germline ends. Per germline, CDR1 DFQATT and CDR2 SNEGSKA (reference sequence). This CDR3 contains 16 residues.

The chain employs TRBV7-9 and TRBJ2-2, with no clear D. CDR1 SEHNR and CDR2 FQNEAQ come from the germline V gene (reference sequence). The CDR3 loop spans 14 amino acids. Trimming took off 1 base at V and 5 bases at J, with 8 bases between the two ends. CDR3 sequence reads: CASSLGAETGELFF. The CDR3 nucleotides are TGTGCCAGCAGCTTAGGGGCGGAGACCGGGGAGCTGTTTTTT.

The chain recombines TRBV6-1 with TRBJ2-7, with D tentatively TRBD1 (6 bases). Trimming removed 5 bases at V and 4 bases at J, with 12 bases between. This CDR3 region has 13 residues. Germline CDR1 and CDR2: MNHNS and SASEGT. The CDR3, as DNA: TGTGCCAGCAGTCAGGCAGGGGATTACGAGCAGTACTTC. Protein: CASSQAGDYEQYF.

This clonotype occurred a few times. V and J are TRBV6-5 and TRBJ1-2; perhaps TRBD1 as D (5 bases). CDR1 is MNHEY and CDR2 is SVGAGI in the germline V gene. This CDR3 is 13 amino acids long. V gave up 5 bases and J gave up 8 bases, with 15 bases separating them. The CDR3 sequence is CASSNPRVEGYTF. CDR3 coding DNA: TGTGCCAGCAGTAACCCCAGGGTAGAGGGCTACACCTTC.